The clone carrying this T cell receptor beta chain was observed many times. The germline V gene has CDR1 LNHDA and CDR2 SQIVND (reference sequence). Trimming removed 11 bases at V and 7 bases at J, with 10 bases between. The CDR3 runs to 10 residues. The data originate from a study of T-cell reconstitution after alpha-beta-depleted transplantation in children. Unique molecular identifiers were incorporated into the prepared TCRbeta library. TCRdb used MiXCR to reprocess the PCR reads, holding one entry per CDR3 protein. The sample shows around 100,000 distinct CDR3 sequences, around 7.8% of them seen only once.

The material was PBMCs, obtained before TCRalphabeta/CD19-depleted stem cell transplant. The receptor's source is a boy between 2 and 15 years old with acute lymphoblastic leukemia, due to receive a stem cell transplant. The V and J genes are TRBV19 and TRBJ2-3; no reliable D call. This chain's CDR3 is CAAGPNTQYF. The DNA of the CDR3 is TGTGCCGCCGGGCCTAATACGCAGTATTTT.